This T cell receptor beta chain was identified during a study of blood T cell repertoires in COVID-19. Generated by immunoSEQ multiplex PCR, the TCRdb table keeps only in-frame clones and is missing some. Found here are about 180,000 clones, about 72% of them singletons; the top ten hold around 15%. Germline CDR1 and CDR2: MNHNS and SASEGT. Trimming at V came to 2 bases and at J to 9 bases, leaving 22 bases not matched to a gene. The length of the CDR3 is 21 residues. The receptor was derived from a woman aged 45-65 years who had recovered from COVID-19. The rearrangement links TRBV6-1 to TRBJ2-1; TRBD2 matches at 13 bases. The sample was PBMCs or T cells enriched from blood (not recorded which). CDR3 residues: CASSESRSGGLAGRVRGEQFF. For the CDR3, the DNA is TGTGCCAGCAGTGAATCCCGCTCAGGGGGACTAGCGGGGAGGGTCCGAGGTGAGCAGTTCTTC.